This T cell receptor (beta chain) was captured in a study of neoadjuvant nivolumab and ipilimumab in lung cancer. Only a few counts were recorded for this clone. V gave up 3 bases and J gave up 12 bases, with 19 bases separating them. Germline V lookup: CDR1 SGHRS, CDR2 YFSETQ. The CDR3 length is 13 residues. The method was immunoSEQ multiplex PCR; TCRdb's version includes in-frame clones alone and lacks a portion of them. This table has around 30,000 clones, 80% appearing once. The sequenced sample was peripheral blood, obtained before neoadjuvant nivolumab, alone or with ipilimumab. This TCR came from an adult with non-small cell lung cancer. This chain uses TRBV5-1 with TRBJ2-7, with a possible D match to TRBD2 (6 bases). The chain's CDR3 is CASSWASEGSAYF. CDR3 coding DNA: TGCGCCAGCAGCTGGGCCTCGGAGGGCTCCGCGTACTTC.